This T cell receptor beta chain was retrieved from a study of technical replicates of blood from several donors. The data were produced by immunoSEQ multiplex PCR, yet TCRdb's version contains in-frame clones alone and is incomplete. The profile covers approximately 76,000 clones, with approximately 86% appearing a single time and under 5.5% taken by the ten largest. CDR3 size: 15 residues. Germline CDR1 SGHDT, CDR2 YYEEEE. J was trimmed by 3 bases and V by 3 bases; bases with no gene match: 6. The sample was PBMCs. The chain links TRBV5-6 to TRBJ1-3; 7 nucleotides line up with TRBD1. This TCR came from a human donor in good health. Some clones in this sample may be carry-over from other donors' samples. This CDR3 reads CASSSDRIIGNTIYF. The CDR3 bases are TGTGCCAGCAGCTCGGACAGGATCATTGGAAACACCATATATTTT.